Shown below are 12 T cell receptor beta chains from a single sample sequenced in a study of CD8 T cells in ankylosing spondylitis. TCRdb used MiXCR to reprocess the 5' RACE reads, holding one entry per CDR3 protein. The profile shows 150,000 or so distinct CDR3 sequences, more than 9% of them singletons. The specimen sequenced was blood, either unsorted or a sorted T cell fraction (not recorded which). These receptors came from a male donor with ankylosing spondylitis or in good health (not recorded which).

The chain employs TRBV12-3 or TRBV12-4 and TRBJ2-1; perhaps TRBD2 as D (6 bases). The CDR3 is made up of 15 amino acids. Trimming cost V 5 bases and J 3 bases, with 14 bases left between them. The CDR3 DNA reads TGTGCCAGCAGTCCCAGTAGGGGAGGCTACAATGAGCAGTTCTTC. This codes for CASSPSRGGYNEQFF.

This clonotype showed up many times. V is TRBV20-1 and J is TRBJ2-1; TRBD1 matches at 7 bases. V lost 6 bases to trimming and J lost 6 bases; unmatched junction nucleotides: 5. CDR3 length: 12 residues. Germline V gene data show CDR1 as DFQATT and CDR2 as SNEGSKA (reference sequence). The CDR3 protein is CSAKGALNEQFF. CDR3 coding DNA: TGCAGTGCCAAGGGGGCCCTCAATGAGCAGTTCTTC.

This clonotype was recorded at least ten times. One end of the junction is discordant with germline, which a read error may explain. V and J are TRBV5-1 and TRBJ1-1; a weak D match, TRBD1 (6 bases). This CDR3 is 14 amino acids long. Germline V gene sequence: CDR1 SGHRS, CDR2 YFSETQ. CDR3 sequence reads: CASSLTGANTEAFF. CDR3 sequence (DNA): TGTGCCAGCAGTTTAACGGGGGCGAACACTGAAGCTTTCTTT.

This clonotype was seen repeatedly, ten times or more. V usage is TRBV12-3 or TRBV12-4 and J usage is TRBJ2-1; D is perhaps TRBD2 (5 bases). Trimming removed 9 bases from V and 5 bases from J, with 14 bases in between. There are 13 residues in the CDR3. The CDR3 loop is CASTLSGNNEQFF. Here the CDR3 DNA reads TGTGCCAGTACACTGAGCGGAAACAATGAGCAGTTCTTC.

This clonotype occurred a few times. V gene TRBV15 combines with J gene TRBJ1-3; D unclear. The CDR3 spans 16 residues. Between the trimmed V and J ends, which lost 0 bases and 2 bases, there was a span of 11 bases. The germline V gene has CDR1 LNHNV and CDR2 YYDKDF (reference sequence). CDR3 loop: CATSREAVLTGNTIYF. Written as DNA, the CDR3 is TGTGCCACCAGCAGAGAGGCGGTTCTCACTGGAAACACCATATATTTT. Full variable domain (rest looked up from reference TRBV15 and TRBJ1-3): DAMVIQNPRYQVTQFGKPVTLSCSQTLNHNVMYWYQQKSSQAPKLLFHYYDKDFNNEADTPDNFQSRRPNTSFCFLDIRSPGLGDTAMYLCATSREAVLTGNTIYFGEGSWLTVV.

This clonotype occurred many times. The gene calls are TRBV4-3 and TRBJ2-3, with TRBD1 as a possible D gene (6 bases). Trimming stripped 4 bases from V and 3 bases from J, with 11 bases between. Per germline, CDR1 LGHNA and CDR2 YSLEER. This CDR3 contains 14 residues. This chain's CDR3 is CASSRSQGTDTQYF. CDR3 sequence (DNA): TGCGCCAGCAGCCGAAGTCAGGGGACAGATACGCAGTATTTT.

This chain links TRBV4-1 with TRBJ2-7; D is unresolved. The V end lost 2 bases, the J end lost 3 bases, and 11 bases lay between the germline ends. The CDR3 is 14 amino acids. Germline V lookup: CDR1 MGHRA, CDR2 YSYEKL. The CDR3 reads CASSQPSRYYEQYF. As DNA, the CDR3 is TGCGCCAGCAGCCAACCCTCACGGTACTACGAGCAGTACTTC.

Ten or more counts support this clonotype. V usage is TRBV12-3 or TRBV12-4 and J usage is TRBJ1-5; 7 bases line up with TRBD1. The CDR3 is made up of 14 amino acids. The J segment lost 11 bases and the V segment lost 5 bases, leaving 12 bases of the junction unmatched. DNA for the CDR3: TGTGCCAGCAGTGGACAGGCCATGATTCGGGCCCAGCATTTT. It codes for CASSGQAMIRAQHF.

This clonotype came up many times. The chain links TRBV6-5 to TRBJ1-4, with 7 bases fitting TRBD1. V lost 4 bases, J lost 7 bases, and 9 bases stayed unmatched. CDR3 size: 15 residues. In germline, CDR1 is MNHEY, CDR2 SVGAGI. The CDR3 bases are TGTGCCAGCAGTTTTTCCGGGACAGAAGTTGAAAAACTGTTTTTT. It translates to CASSFSGTEVEKLFF.

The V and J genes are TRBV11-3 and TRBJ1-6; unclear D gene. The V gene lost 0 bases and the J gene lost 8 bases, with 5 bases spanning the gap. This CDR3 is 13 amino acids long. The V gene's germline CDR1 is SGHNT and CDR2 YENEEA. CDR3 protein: CASSLDEDSPLHF. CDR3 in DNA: TGTGCCAGCAGCTTAGATGAGGATTCACCCCTCCACTTT. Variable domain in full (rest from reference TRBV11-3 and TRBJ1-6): EAGVVQSPRYKIIEKKQPVAFWCNPISGHNTLYWYLQNLGQGPELLIRYENEEAVDDSQLPKDRFSAERLKGVDSTLKIQPAELGDSAVYLCASSLDEDSPLHFGNGTRLTVT.

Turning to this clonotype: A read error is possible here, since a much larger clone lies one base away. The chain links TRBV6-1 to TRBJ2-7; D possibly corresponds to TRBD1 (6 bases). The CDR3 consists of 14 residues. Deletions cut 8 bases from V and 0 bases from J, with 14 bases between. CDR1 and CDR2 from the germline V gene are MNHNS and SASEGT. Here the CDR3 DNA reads TGTGCCAGCGGTAGGACAGAAAGCTCCTACGAGCAGTACTTC. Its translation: CASGRTESSYEQYF.

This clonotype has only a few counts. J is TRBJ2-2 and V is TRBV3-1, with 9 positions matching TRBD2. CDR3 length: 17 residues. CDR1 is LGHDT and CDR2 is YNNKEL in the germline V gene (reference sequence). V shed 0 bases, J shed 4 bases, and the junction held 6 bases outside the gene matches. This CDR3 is CASSQDSGGRGTGELFF. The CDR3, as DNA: TGTGCCAGCAGCCAAGATAGCGGGGGCCGCGGCACCGGGGAGCTGTTTTTT.